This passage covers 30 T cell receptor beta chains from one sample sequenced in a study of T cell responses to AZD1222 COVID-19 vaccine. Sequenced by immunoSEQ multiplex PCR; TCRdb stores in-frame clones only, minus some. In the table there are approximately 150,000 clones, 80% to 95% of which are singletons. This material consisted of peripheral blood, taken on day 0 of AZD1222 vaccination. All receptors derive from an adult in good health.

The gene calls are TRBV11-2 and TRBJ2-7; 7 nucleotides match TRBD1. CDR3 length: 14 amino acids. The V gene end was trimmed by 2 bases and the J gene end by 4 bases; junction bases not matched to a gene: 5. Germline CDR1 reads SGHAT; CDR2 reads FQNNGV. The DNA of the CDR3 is TGTGCCAGCAGCTTACAGGGACAGAGGTACGAGCAGTACTTC. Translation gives CASSLQGQRYEQYF.

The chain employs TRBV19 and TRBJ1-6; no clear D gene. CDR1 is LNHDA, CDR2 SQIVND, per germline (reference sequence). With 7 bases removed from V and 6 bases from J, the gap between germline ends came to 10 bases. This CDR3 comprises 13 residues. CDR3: CASKDGFNSPLHF. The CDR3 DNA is TGTGCCAGTAAGGACGGTTTTAATTCACCCCTCCACTTT.

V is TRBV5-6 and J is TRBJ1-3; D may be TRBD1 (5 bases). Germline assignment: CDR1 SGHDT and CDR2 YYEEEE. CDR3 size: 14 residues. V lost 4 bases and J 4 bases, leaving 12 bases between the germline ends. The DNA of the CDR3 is TGTGCCAGCAGCCCGGGGACCCGAGGAAACACCATATATTTT. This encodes CASSPGTRGNTIYF.

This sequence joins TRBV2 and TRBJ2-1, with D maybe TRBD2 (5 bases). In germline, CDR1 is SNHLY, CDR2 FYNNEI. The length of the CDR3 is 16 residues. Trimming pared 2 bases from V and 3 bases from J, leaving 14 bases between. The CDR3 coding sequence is TGTGCCAGCAGTGAATTTGGCCTAGCAGTCTACAATGAGCAGTTCTTC. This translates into CASSEFGLAVYNEQFF.

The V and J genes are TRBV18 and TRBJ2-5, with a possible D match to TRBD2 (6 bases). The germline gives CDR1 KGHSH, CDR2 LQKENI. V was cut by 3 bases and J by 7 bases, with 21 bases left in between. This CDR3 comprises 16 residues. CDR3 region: CASSPPEGGHTLTQYF. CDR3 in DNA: TGTGCCAGCTCACCCCCTGAGGGAGGCCATACCTTGACCCAGTACTTC.

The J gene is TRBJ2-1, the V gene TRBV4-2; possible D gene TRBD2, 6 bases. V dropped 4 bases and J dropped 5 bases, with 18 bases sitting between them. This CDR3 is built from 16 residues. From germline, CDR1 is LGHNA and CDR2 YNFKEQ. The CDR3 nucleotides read TGTGCCAGCAGCCCGGACTGGGGCGCGGGGAACAATGAGCAGTTCTTC. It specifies CASSPDWGAGNNEQFF.

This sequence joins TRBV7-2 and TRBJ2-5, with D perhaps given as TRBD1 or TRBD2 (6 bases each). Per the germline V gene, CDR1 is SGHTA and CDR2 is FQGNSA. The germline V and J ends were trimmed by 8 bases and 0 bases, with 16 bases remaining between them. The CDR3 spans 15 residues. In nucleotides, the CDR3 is TGTGCCAGCGGGCGATCGGGGGCCCACCAAGAGACCCAGTACTTC. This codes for CASGRSGAHQETQYF.

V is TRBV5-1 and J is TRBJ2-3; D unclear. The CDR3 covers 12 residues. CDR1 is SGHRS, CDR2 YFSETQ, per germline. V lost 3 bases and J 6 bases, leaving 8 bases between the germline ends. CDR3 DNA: TGCGCCAGCAGCTCGACGGCGGATACGCAGTATTTT. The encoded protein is CASSSTADTQYF.

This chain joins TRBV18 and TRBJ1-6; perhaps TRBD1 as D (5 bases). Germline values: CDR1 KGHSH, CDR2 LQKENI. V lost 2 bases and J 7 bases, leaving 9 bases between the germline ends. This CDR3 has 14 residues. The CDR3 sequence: CASSPGARNSPLHF. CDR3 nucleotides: TGTGCCAGCTCACCAGGGGCCCGAAATTCACCCCTCCACTTT.

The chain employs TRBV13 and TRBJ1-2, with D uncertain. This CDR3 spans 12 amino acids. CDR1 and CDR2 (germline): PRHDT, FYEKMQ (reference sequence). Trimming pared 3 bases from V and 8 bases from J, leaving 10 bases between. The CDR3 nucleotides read TGTGCCAGCAGCTTTCCCTCCCAGGGCTACACCTTC. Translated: CASSFPSQGYTF. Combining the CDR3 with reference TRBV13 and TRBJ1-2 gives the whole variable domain AAGVIQSPRHLIKEKRETATLKCYPIPRHDTVYWYQQGPGQDPQFLISFYEKMQSDKGSIPDRFSAQQFSDYHSELNMSSLELGDSALYFCASSFPSQGYTFGSGTRLTVV.

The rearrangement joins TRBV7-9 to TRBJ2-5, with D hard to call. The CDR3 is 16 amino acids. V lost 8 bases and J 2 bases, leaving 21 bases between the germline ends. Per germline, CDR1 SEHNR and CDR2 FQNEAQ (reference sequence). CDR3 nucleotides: TGTGCCAGCTCAGGTGGGCTCACGAAGGGACAAGAGACCCAGTACTTC. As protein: CASSGGLTKGQETQYF.

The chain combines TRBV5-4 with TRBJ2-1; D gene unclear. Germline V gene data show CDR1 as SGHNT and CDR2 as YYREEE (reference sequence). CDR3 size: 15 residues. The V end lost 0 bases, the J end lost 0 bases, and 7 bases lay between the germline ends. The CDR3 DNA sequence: TGTGCCAGCAGCTTGGATCTAGTCTCCTACAATGAGCAGTTCTTC. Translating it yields CASSLDLVSYNEQFF.

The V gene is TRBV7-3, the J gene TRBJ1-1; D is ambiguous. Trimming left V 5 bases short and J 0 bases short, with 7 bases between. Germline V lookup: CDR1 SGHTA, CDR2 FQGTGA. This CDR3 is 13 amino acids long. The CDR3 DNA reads TGTGCCAGCAGCCTGAGAATGAACACTGAAGCTTTCTTT. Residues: CASSLRMNTEAFF.

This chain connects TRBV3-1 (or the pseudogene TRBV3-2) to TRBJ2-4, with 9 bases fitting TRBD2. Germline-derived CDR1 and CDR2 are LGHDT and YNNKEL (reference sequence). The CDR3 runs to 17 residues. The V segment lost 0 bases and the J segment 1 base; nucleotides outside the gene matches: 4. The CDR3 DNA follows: TGTGCCAGCAGCCAAGATGTAACTAGCGGGGCCAAAAACATTCAGTACTTC. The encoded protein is CASSQDVTSGAKNIQYF.

The CDR3 nucleotides read TGTGCCAGTACGTCAGAGAACTATGGCTACACCTTC. Protein: CASTSENYGYTF. The V call is TRBV19, the J call TRBJ1-2; D is unclear. Trimming stripped 7 bases from V and 2 bases from J, with 8 bases between. This CDR3 has 12 amino acids. Germline V lookup: CDR1 LNHDA, CDR2 SQIVND (reference sequence). The full variable domain, with the rest looked up from reference TRBV19 and TRBJ1-2, is DGGITQSPKYLFRKEGQNVTLSCEQNLNHDAMYWYRQDPGQGLRLIYYSQIVNDFQKGDIAEGYSVSREKKESFPLTVTSAQKNPTAFYLCASTSENYGYTFGSGTRLTVV.

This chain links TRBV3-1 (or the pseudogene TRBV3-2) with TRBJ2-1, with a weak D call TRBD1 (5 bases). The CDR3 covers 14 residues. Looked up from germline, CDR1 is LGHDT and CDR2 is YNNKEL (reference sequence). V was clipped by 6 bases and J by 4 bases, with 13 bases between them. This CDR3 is CASRYQGSYNEQFF. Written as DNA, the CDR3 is TGTGCCAGCAGGTACCAGGGATCATACAATGAGCAGTTCTTC.

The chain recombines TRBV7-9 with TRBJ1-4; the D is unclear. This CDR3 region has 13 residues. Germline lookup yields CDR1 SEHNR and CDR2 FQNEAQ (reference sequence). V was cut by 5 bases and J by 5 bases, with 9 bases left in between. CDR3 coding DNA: TGTGCCAGCAGCCGTACTGACAATGAAAAACTGTTTTTT. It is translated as CASSRTDNEKLFF.

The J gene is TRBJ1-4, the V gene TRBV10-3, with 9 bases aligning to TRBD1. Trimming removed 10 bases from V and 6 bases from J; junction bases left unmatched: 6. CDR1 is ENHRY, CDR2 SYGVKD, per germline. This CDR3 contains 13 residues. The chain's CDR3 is CATRDRADEKLFF. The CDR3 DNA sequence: TGTGCCACCCGGGACAGGGCTGATGAAAAACTGTTTTTT.

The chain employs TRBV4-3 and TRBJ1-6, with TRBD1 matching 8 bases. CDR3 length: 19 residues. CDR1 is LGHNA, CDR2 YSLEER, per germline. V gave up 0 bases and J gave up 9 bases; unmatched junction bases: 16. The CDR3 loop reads CASSQDWRAGGFISSPLHF. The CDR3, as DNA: TGCGCCAGCAGCCAAGATTGGAGGGCAGGGGGCTTTATTAGTTCACCCCTCCACTTT.

CDR3 sequence reads: CSARTGVKLFF. The CDR3 DNA reads TGCAGTGCTAGGACAGGGGTAAAACTGTTTTTT. J is TRBJ1-4 and V is TRBV20-1, with 8 bases fitting TRBD1. Germline CDR1 is DFQATT and CDR2 is SNEGSKA (reference sequence). CDR3 length equals 11 residues. The junction had 1 base not matched to a gene; V was cut back by 3 bases and J by 10 bases.

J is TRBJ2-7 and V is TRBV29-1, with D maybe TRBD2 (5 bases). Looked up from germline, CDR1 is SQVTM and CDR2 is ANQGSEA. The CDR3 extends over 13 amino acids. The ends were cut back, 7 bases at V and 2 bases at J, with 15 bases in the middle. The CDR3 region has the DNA TGCAGCGCTGTTGAAGGGAGCACCTACGAGCAGTACTTC. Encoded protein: CSAVEGSTYEQYF.

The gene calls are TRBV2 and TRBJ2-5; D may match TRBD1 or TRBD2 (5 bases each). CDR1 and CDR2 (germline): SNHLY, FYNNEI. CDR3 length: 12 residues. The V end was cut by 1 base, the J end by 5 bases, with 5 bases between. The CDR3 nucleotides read TGTGCCAGCAGTGAAGGGGGGGAGACCCAGTACTTC. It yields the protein CASSEGGETQYF.

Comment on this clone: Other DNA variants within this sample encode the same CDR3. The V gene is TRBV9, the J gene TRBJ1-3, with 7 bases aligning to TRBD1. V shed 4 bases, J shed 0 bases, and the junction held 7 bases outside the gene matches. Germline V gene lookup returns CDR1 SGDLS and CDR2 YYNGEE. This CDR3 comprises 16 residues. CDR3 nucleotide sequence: TGTGCCAGCAGCTCGAGGACAGGAAGCTCTGGAAACACCATATATTTT. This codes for CASSSRTGSSGNTIYF.

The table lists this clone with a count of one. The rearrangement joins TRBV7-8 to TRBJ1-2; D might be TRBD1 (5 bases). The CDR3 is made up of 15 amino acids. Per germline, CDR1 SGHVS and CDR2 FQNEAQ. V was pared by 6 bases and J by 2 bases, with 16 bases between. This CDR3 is CASSRDPTVNYGYTF. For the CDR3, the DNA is TGTGCCAGCAGTCGGGACCCGACGGTCAACTATGGCTACACCTTC.

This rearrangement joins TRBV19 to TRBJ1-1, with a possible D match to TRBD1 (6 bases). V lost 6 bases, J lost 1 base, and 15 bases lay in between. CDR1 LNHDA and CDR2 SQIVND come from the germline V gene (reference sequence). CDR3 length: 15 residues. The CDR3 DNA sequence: TGTGCCAGTAGAGCCCGCCAGGGGAAGAACACTGAAGCTTTCTTT. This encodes CASRARQGKNTEAFF.

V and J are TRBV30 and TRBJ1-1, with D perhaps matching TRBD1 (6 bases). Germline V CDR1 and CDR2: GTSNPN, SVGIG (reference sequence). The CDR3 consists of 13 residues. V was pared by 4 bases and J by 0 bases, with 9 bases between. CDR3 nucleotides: TGTGCCTGGATCAGGGGAGTGAACACTGAAGCTTTCTTT. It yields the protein CAWIRGVNTEAFF.

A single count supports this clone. The CDR3 loop is CASSIIGTGRETQYF. The CDR3 region has the DNA TGTGCCAGCTCGATCATCGGGACAGGGCGGGAGACCCAGTACTTC. The V and J genes are TRBV11-1 and TRBJ2-5, with 9 positions matching TRBD1. With V trimmed by 8 bases and J by 5 bases, 12 bases remained unmatched. From germline, CDR1 is SGHAT and CDR2 FQDESV (reference sequence). The CDR3 is 15 amino acids.

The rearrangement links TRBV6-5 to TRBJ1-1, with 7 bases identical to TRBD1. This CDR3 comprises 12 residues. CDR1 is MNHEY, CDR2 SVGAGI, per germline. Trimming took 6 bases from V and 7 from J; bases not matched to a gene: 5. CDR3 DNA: TGTGCCAGCAGCAACGCAGGGGGTGAAGCTTTCTTT. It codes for CASSNAGGEAFF.

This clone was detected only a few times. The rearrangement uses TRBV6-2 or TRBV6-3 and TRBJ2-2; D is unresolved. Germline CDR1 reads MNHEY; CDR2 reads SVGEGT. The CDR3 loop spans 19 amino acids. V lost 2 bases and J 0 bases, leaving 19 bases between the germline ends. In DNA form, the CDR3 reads TGTGCCAGCAGTTACCCCCTAAACCTAGACGTTACGAACACCGGGGAGCTGTTTTTT. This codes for CASSYPLNLDVTNTGELFF.

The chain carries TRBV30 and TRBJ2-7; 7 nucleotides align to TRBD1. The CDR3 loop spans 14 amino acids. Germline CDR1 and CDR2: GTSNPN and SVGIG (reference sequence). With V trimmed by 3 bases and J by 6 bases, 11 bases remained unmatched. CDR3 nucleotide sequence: TGTGCCTGGAGCCTCGACCGGGACAGCCCCGAGCAGTACTTC. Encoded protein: CAWSLDRDSPEQYF. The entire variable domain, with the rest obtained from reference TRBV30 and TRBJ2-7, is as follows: SQTIHQWPATLVQPVGSPLSLECTVEGTSNPNLYWYRQAAGRGLQLLFYSVGIGQISSEVPQNLSASRPQDRQFILSSKKLLLSDSGFYLCAWSLDRDSPEQYFGPGTRLTVT.